This T cell receptor (beta chain) was retrieved from a study of T cell repertoires in cytomegalovirus infection. As for the study in general: CMV infection plus the matching HLA type was flagged by public TCR beta signatures.

The trim removed 5 bases at V and 2 bases at J, leaving 10 bases unmatched. The CDR3 spans 16 residues. Per the germline V gene, CDR1 is MNHEY and CDR2 is SMNVEV (reference sequence). In TCRdb, the reads were re-called with MiXCR into one record per CDR3 protein. This sample yields 560,000 or so distinct CDR3 sequences, of which approximately 17% are seen a single time; more than 20% belongs to the top ten. This clonotype was seen many times. The receptor's source is a human donor in good health (CMV status not recorded). Some clones in this sample may be carry-over from other donors' samples. Sample: CD8+ T cells from PBMCs. The gene calls are TRBV27 and TRBJ2-7; 9 nucleotides line up with TRBD1. CDR3 in DNA: TGTGCCAGCAGTCCTCAGGGACAGGGAAGGGCCTACGAGCAGTACTTC. Translated, it gives CASSPQGQGRAYEQYF.